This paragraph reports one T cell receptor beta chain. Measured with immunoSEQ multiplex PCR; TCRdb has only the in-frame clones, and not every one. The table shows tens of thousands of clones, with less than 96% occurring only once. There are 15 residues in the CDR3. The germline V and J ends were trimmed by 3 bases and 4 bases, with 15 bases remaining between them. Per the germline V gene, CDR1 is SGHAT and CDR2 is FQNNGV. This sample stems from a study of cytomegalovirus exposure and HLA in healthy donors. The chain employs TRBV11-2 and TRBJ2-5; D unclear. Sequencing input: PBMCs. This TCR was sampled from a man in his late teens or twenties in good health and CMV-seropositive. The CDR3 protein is CASSFTLLDGETQYF. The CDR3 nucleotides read TGTGCCAGCAGCTTTACCCTTCTAGACGGAGAGACCCAGTACTTC. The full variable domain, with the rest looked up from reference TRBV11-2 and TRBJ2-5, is EAGVAQSPRYKIIEKRQSVAFWCNPISGHATLYWYQQILGQGPKLLIQFQNNGVVDDSQLPKDRFSAERLKGVDSTLKIQPAKLEDSAVYLCASSFTLLDGETQYFGPGTRLLVL.